Listed here are 17 T cell receptor beta chains from one sample, sequenced in a study of T cell repertoires in cytomegalovirus infection. TCRdb used MiXCR to reprocess the reads, holding one entry per CDR3 protein. The table records around 750,000 distinct CDR3 sequences, less than 35% of them present only once. No antigen has been assigned to these receptors. The source was cultured CD8+ T cells from PBMCs, collected from culture after CMV antigen stimulation. Source of these receptors: a human donor in good health (CMV status not recorded). Some clones in this sample may be carry-over from other donors' samples.

This clonotype was seen ten or more times. The CDR3 spells CASSLGPVAGTGTEAFF. CDR3 coding DNA: TGTGCCAGCAGCTTAGGCCCTGTGGCAGGGACGGGGACTGAAGCTTTCTTT. The V and J genes are TRBV11-1 and TRBJ1-1, with D maybe TRBD1 (5 bases). CDR3 size: 17 residues. The V gene's germline CDR1 is SGHAT and CDR2 FQDESV (reference sequence). Trimming stripped 1 base from V and 5 bases from J, with 20 bases between.

This clonotype has just a few counts. The J gene is TRBJ2-7, the V gene TRBV15; a weak D match, TRBD2 (5 bases). CDR1 and CDR2 from the germline V gene are LNHNV and YYDKDF (reference sequence). V dropped 3 bases and J dropped 7 bases, with 28 bases sitting between them. This CDR3 is 18 amino acids long. The CDR3 spells CATSRLPYEVSVPGEQYV. For the CDR3, the DNA is TGTGCCACCAGCAGGCTACCCTATGAGGTTTCTGTCCCGGGGGAGCAGTACGTC.

V usage is TRBV15 and J usage is TRBJ2-2, with 10 bases matching TRBD1. With V trimmed by 3 bases and J by 10 bases, 8 bases remained unmatched. CDR1 LNHNV and CDR2 YYDKDF come from the germline V gene (reference sequence). This CDR3 spans 15 amino acids. The CDR3 nucleotides are TGTGCCACCAGCAGGGACAGGGGGACTCGGTCGGAGCTGTTTTTT. It codes for CATSRDRGTRSELFF.

This clonotype was seen more than once but under ten times. V is TRBV7-3 and J is TRBJ2-1, with D perhaps TRBD1 or TRBD2 (5 bases each). CDR3 size: 17 residues. The V end lost 2 bases, the J end lost 0 bases, and 14 bases lay between the germline ends. Germline V lookup: CDR1 SGHTA, CDR2 FQGTGA. DNA of the CDR3: TGTGCCAGCAGCTTAGGTCCGGGACGGAGCTCCTACAATGAGCAGTTCTTC. Encoded protein: CASSLGPGRSSYNEQFF. Together with reference TRBV7-3 and TRBJ2-1, the CDR3 gives the full variable domain: GAGVSQTPSNKVTEKGKYVELRCDPISGHTALYWYRQSLGQGPEFLIYFQGTGAADDSGLPNDRFFAVRPEGSVSTLKIQRTERGDSAVYLCASSLGPGRSSYNEQFFGPGTRLTVL.

This clonotype was seen many times. The chain combines TRBV7-8 with TRBJ2-7; D remains ambiguous. Germline CDR1 is SGHVS and CDR2 is FQNEAQ. V lost 2 bases and J lost 2, with 19 bases in between. The CDR3 extends over 17 amino acids. CDR3 amino acids: CASSLPRKGIYPYEQYV. CDR3 DNA: TGTGCCAGCAGCTTACCTCGCAAGGGAATTTACCCCTACGAGCAGTACGTC.

In its sample, this clonotype was seen a few times. V and J are TRBV7-6 and TRBJ2-1, with D uncertain. The CDR3 runs to 14 residues. Per germline, CDR1 SGHVS and CDR2 FNYEAQ. Deletions cut 3 bases from V and 8 bases from J, with 14 bases between. The CDR3 sequence: CASSFRLNADEQFF. The CDR3 DNA sequence: TGTGCCAGCAGCTTTAGGCTCAACGCGGATGAGCAGTTCTTC.

This clonotype has only a few counts. This rearrangement joins TRBV7-9 to TRBJ1-2; the D gene is possibly TRBD1 (6 bases). V lost 5 bases to trimming and J lost 4 bases, with 14 bases between them. This CDR3 has 14 amino acids. Germline CDR1 and CDR2: SEHNR and FQNEAQ (reference sequence). CDR3 loop: CASSPIEGVYGYTF. CDR3 bases: TGTGCCAGCAGCCCCATAGAGGGGGTCTATGGCTACACCTTC. Combining the CDR3 with reference TRBV7-9 and TRBJ1-2 gives the whole variable domain DTGVSQNPRHKITKRGQNVTFRCDPISEHNRLYWYRQTLGQGPEFLTYFQNEAQLEKSRLLSDRFSAERPKGSFSTLEIQRTEQGDSAMYLCASSPIEGVYGYTFGSGTRLTVV.

Notes on this clonotype: One end of the junction varies from germline; a read error may be responsible. The chain links TRBV27 to TRBJ2-3; TRBD1 or TRBD2 may be the D gene (6 bases each). The length of the CDR3 is 15 residues. Looked up from germline, CDR1 is MNHEY and CDR2 is SMNVEV (reference sequence). This CDR3 is CVSKPYGGGGDTQYF. The CDR3 region has the DNA TGTGTCAGCAAACCGTACGGAGGGGGTGGAGATACGCAGTATTTT.

In this sample, this clonotype turned up a few times. At one of its ends the junction is not consistent with the germline gene, which may arise from a read error. This chain links TRBV12-3 or TRBV12-4 with TRBJ2-7; 10 bases map to TRBD2. This CDR3 is built from 18 residues. This CDR3 reads CASTGRSSGGQPSGEQYF. The CDR3 nucleotides read TGTGCAAGCACCGGAAGGTCTAGCGGGGGTCAACCTTCTGGCGAGCAGTACTTC.

The genes are TRBV6-1 and TRBJ2-1; D ambiguous. Trimming took off 0 bases at V and 7 bases at J, with 7 bases between the two ends. The CDR3 length is 13 residues. Per germline, CDR1 MNHNS and CDR2 SASEGT. DNA for the CDR3: TGTGCCAGCAGTGAAGCGTCGTGGAATGAGCAGTTCTTC. Amino acid sequence: CASSEASWNEQFF.

The chain carries TRBV12-3 or TRBV12-4 and TRBJ2-1, with TRBD1 matching over 7 bases. The CDR3 runs to 14 residues. The trim removed 6 bases at V and 4 bases at J, leaving 6 bases unmatched. The CDR3 coding sequence is TGTGCCAGCAGGGTGGGACAGACATACAATGAGCAGTTCTTC. Protein product: CASRVGQTYNEQFF.

V gene TRBV7-4 combines with J gene TRBJ2-1; 9 nucleotides agree with TRBD2. The ends lost 0 bases at V and 9 bases at J; junction bases unmatched: 9. The CDR3 consists of 16 residues. Germline V gene sequence: CDR1 SGHVT, CDR2 SQSDAQ. CDR3 in DNA: TGTGCCAGCAGCTTAGCGAGCGCGGGGGGGCATCGTGAGCAGTTCTTC. Its translation: CASSLASAGGHREQFF.

This clonotype appeared a few times. The rearrangement links TRBV6-6 to TRBJ2-2; 7 positions agree with TRBD1. The V gene's germline CDR1 is MNHNY and CDR2 SVGAGI (reference sequence). The CDR3 is made up of 17 amino acids. With V trimmed by 2 bases and J by 0 bases, 6 bases remained unmatched. The DNA of the CDR3 is TGTGCCAGCAGTTACCCCCGGGACAGCCCGAACACCGGGGAGCTGTTTTTT. Its protein is CASSYPRDSPNTGELFF.

This clonotype was recorded only once. The rearrangement links TRBV28 to TRBJ2-2; D possibly matches TRBD1 or TRBD2 (6 bases each). CDR1 is MDHEN, CDR2 SYDVKM, per germline. The CDR3 spans 15 residues. Between the trimmed V and J ends, which lost 9 bases and 2 bases, there was a span of 16 bases. The CDR3 reads CARPPGGLNTGELFF. CDR3 bases: TGTGCCAGACCCCCCGGGGGCCTAAACACCGGGGAGCTGTTTTTT.

This clonotype has more than one count but fewer than ten. The chain uses TRBV4-1 and TRBJ1-3; D remains unclear. The ends were cut back, 5 bases at V and 0 bases at J, with 17 bases in the middle. This CDR3 is built from 17 residues. Germline CDR1 MGHRA, CDR2 YSYEKL. CDR3 region: CASSASAAASSGNTIYF. Written as DNA, the CDR3 is TGCGCCAGCAGCGCTAGCGCAGCCGCCTCCTCTGGAAACACCATATATTTT.

This clonotype occurred once. The chain recombines TRBV7-3 with TRBJ2-5, with D possibly being TRBD1 or TRBD2 (6 bases each). Germline lookup yields CDR1 SGHTA and CDR2 FQGTGA. CDR3 length: 14 amino acids. Trimming shortened V by 1 base and J by 3 bases, and 9 bases separated the two germline ends. The CDR3 is CASSLRGAEETQYF. The DNA for the CDR3 is TGTGCCAGCAGCTTAAGGGGGGCGGAAGAGACCCAGTACTTC.

V is TRBV5-6 and J is TRBJ1-1; 8 positions match TRBD1. Per the germline V gene, CDR1 is SGHDT and CDR2 is YYEEEE. J was trimmed by 5 bases and V by 2 bases; bases with no gene match: 5. CDR3 size: 14 residues. The CDR3 coding sequence is TGTGCCAGCAGCTTATCAGGGGGCTGGACTGAAGCTTTCTTT. Protein: CASSLSGGWTEAFF.